This TCR beta chain was identified in a study of OX40 agonist ivuxolimab in advanced cancers. Study at large: With a range of 23 to 79, age averaged roughly 61 years, and 75% to 90% were male.

Drawing of blood for sampling happened at baseline, at cycle 4 day 1, and at cycle 7 day 1. This CDR3 is 16 amino acids long. Looked up from germline, CDR1 is SGHAT and CDR2 is FQDESV (reference sequence). V lost 2 bases and J 0 bases, leaving 11 bases between the germline ends. The protocol was immunoSEQ multiplex PCR, while the TCRdb copy is restricted to in-frame clones and leaves out a portion. Found here are approximately 64,000 clones, approximately 80% of them singletons; the top ten hold 0.6% to 0.8%. The chain couples TRBV11-1 to TRBJ2-1; D gene ambiguous. Source: CD4+ or CD8+ T cells sorted from blood, taken in a trial of the OX40 agonist ivuxolimab. The TCR originated in an adult with an advanced solid tumor such as melanoma, head and neck, liver or kidney cancer. CDR3 protein: CASSLLASSSYNEQFF. CDR3 sequence (DNA): TGTGCCAGCAGCTTATTGGCCAGTAGCTCCTACAATGAGCAGTTCTTC.